This entry lists 30 T cell receptor beta chains sequenced from one sample in a study of regulatory T cells in long-lasting Graves disease. Time point reported: persistent/refractory GD, antithyroid drugs over 5 years with positive TRAb. PBMCs were the source of the RNA used for TCR sequencing. Arm-PCR of CDR3 regions and iRepertoire HTBI primers were the basis on which TCR beta libraries were built. TCRdb used MiXCR to reprocess the multiplex PCR reads, holding one entry per CDR3 protein. The data contain roughly 300,000 distinct CDR3 sequences, roughly 21% of them singletons. This material consisted of peripheral blood mononuclear cells (PBMCs), taken when the disease was refractory, from a patient treated with antithyroid drugs. Receptor source: a female donor with Graves disease.

This clonotype was detected many times. The chain carries TRBV24-1 and TRBJ1-5; D not resolved. Germline CDR1 is KGHDR and CDR2 is SFDVKD. The CDR3 spans 16 residues. V lost 3 bases and J 4 bases, leaving 15 bases between the germline ends. The CDR3 sequence: CATSDPRAVGNQPQHF. The CDR3 region has the DNA TGTGCCACCAGTGATCCGCGGGCAGTGGGTAATCAGCCCCAGCATTTT.

This clonotype was recorded many times. This chain connects TRBV5-4 to TRBJ1-5, with D maybe TRBD1 (5 bases). V was shortened by 0 bases and J by 2 bases, with 27 bases between the two germline ends. From germline, CDR1 is SGHNT and CDR2 YYREEE (reference sequence). This CDR3 is built from 21 residues. CDR3 in amino acids: CASSLGAAEPGNVKGNQPQHF. CDR3 in DNA: TGTGCCAGCAGCTTGGGAGCTGCTGAACCAGGGAACGTCAAGGGCAATCAGCCCCAGCATTTT.

Worth noting for this clonotype: A much larger clone lies a single base off, so this may be a read error. The CDR3 spells CASSLERGETQYF. The CDR3 DNA follows: TGTGCCAGCAGCTTAGAGCGGGGGGAGACCCAGTACTTC. The chain uses TRBV5-4 and TRBJ2-5; TRBD2 matches at 8 bases. V lost 2 bases and J lost 5; bases outside the gene matches: 2. Germline CDR1 is SGHNT and CDR2 is YYREEE (reference sequence). This CDR3 comprises 13 residues.

There are many counts of this clonotype. This rearrangement joins TRBV6-1 to TRBJ2-6, with D perhaps TRBD1 (6 bases). Germline values: CDR1 MNHNS, CDR2 SASEGT. The CDR3 has 15 residues. The V gene lost 7 bases and the J gene lost 2 bases, with 12 bases spanning the gap. The CDR3 DNA is TGTGCCAGCACCCAAGGGGGTGCTGGGGCCAACGTCCTGACTTTC. Protein sequence: CASTQGGAGANVLTF.

This clonotype was counted at least ten times. This rearrangement joins TRBV3-1 to TRBJ1-5; TRBD1 is a possible D gene (6 bases). Germline values: CDR1 LGHDT, CDR2 YNNKEL (reference sequence). With 4 bases removed from V and 3 bases from J, the gap between germline ends came to 13 bases. CDR3 length equals 15 residues. The CDR3 loop reads CASSPAGATNQPQHF. CDR3 DNA sequence: TGTGCCAGCAGCCCGGCAGGGGCGACCAATCAGCCCCAGCATTTT. The full variable domain, in which reference TRBV3-1 and TRBJ1-5 provide the parts outside the CDR3, is DTAVSQTPKYLVTQMGNDKSIKCEQNLGHDTMYWYKQDSKKFLKIMFSYNNKELIINETVPNRFSPKSPDKAHLNLHINSLELGDSAVYFCASSPAGATNQPQHFGDGTRLSIL.

The chain employs TRBV11-3 and TRBJ2-7, with D perhaps matching TRBD2 (7 bases). Trimming removed 3 bases from V and 1 base from J, with 13 bases in between. Germline CDR1 SGHNT, CDR2 YENEEA. This CDR3 is built from 15 residues. CDR3 in DNA: TGTGCCAGCAGCTTCACGGCGGGGGCATCCTACGAGCAGTACTTC. It translates to CASSFTAGASYEQYF.

The sample holds a few counts of this clonotype. The chain joins TRBV6-1 to TRBJ1-5; D ambiguous. CDR1 is MNHNS and CDR2 is SASEGT in the germline V gene. V dropped 8 bases and J dropped 1 base, with 15 bases sitting between them. The CDR3 consists of 15 residues. The CDR3 DNA follows: TGTGCCAGCTGGATCAGATCGGAGAGCAATCAGCCCCAGCATTTT. It is translated as CASWIRSESNQPQHF.

V usage is TRBV10-3 and J usage is TRBJ2-4; D may correspond to TRBD1 or TRBD2 (5 bases each). The CDR3 is made up of 15 amino acids. Trimming took 2 bases from V and 9 from J, leaving 17 bases between them. In germline, CDR1 is ENHRY, CDR2 SYGVKD. The CDR3 DNA follows: TGTGCCATCAGTGAGGGATCGGGACCGGCGGGCATTCAGTACTTC. Protein: CAISEGSGPAGIQYF.

The rearrangement uses TRBV7-8 and TRBJ2-3; the D is unclear. V was cut by 5 bases and J by 6 bases, with 12 bases left in between. CDR1 and CDR2 (germline): SGHVS, FQNEAQ. This CDR3 is built from 13 residues. As DNA, the CDR3 is TGTGCCAGCAGCCAAGGAATGCTGGATACGCAGTATTTT. It yields the protein CASSQGMLDTQYF.

There are many counts of this clonotype. This sequence joins TRBV7-9 and TRBJ2-7; 9 bases match TRBD1. Germline loops: CDR1 SEHNR, CDR2 FQNEAQ (reference sequence). V gave up 1 base and J gave up 6 bases; unmatched junction bases: 4. The CDR3 totals 14 residues. CDR3 protein: CASSLGQGEAEQYF. The CDR3 region has the DNA TGTGCCAGCAGCTTAGGACAGGGGGAGGCCGAGCAGTACTTC.

This clonotype was detected ten times or more. The V and J genes are TRBV20-1 and TRBJ1-2; no definite D call. There are 12 residues in the CDR3. Per the germline V gene, CDR1 is DFQATT and CDR2 is SNEGSKA (reference sequence). The V and J ends lost 1 base and 5 bases respectively, with 8 bases between them. CDR3 sequence: CSARGRDYGYTF. The CDR3, as DNA: TGCAGTGCTAGAGGAAGGGATTATGGCTACACCTTC.

There are a few counts of this clonotype. The chain employs TRBV12-3 or TRBV12-4 and TRBJ1-1; D gene ambiguous. This CDR3 contains 14 residues. V was trimmed by 8 bases and J by 5 bases, leaving 18 bases between them. DNA for the CDR3: TGTGCCAGCTACCCAGGCGGGGTGGGTACTGAAGCTTTCTTT. Protein sequence: CASYPGGVGTEAFF.

This chain uses TRBV14 with TRBJ2-6; 10 bases map to TRBD1. This CDR3 contains 17 residues. The J segment lost 1 base and the V segment lost 3 bases, leaving 3 bases of the junction unmatched. Germline values: CDR1 SGHDN, CDR2 FVKESK. The CDR3 here is CASSQDRGNSGANVLTF. CDR3 in DNA: TGTGCCAGCAGCCAGGACAGGGGGAATTCTGGGGCCAACGTCCTGACTTTC.

In this sample, this clonotype turned up many times. This rearrangement joins TRBV10-3 to TRBJ2-7; 12 nucleotides align to TRBD2. There are 17 residues in the CDR3. Looked up from germline, CDR1 is ENHRY and CDR2 is SYGVKD. After removal of 0 bases from V and 1 base from J, the junction contained 4 bases not matched to a gene. The CDR3 DNA is TGTGCCATCAGTGAGTCGACTAGCGGGAGAGGGTCCTACGAGCAGTACTTC. Translation: CAISESTSGRGSYEQYF.

This clonotype was recorded at least ten times. This chain connects TRBV6-2 or TRBV6-3 to TRBJ1-5; possibly TRBD1 for D (5 bases). V was shortened by 0 bases and J by 6 bases, with 9 bases between the two germline ends. Germline CDR1 and CDR2: MNHEY and SVGEGT. CDR3 length: 14 residues. The CDR3 protein is CASSYSRGGQPQHF. Written as DNA, the CDR3 is TGTGCCAGCAGTTACTCGAGGGGTGGTCAGCCCCAGCATTTT.

Remarks on this clonotype: It may be a read error: a sequence one base away is much more abundant. The chain uses TRBV27 and TRBJ1-2; D uncertain. V was trimmed by 5 bases and J by 4 bases, leaving 20 bases between them. This CDR3 region has 16 residues. CDR1 is MNHEY and CDR2 is SMNVEV in the germline V gene (reference sequence). CDR3 nucleotides: TGTGCCAGCAGTCCGAACACAGAGGGAGTAGGCTATGGCTACACCTTC. Translating it yields CASSPNTEGVGYGYTF.

The chain is built from TRBV7-9 and TRBJ2-5; 7 bases fit TRBD2. The CDR3 length is 18 residues. V shed 0 bases, J shed 9 bases, and the junction held 19 bases outside the gene matches. Germline V gives CDR1 SEHNR, CDR2 FQNEAQ (reference sequence). The CDR3 bases are TGTGCCAGCAGCTTAGCCCCAATGCGAAAGGGTATTCGGGAGGCCCAGTACTTC. Amino acid sequence: CASSLAPMRKGIREAQYF. Complete variable domain (other parts from reference TRBV7-9 and TRBJ2-5): DTGVSQNPRHKITKRGQNVTFRCDPISEHNRLYWYRQTLGQGPEFLTYFQNEAQLEKSRLLSDRFSAERPKGSFSTLEIQRTEQGDSAMYLCASSLAPMRKGIREAQYFGPGTRLLVL.

This clonotype was found a few times. The rearrangement uses TRBV2 and TRBJ2-2; D is ambiguous. V shed 5 bases and J shed 6 bases, with 10 bases lying between them. The CDR3 is 13 residues long. The germline V gene encodes CDR1 SNHLY and CDR2 FYNNEI. In DNA form, the CDR3 reads TGTGCCAGCAGTTTTTCCAATCCCGGGGAGCTGTTTTTT. The encoded protein is CASSFSNPGELFF. The variable domain in full, completed from reference TRBV2 and TRBJ2-2, reads EPEVTQTPSHQVTQMGQEVILRCVPISNHLYFYWYRQILGQKVEFLVSFYNNEISEKSEIFDDQFSVERPDGSNFTLKIRSTKLEDSAMYFCASSFSNPGELFFGEGSRLTVL.

This clonotype has at least ten counts. V usage is TRBV9 and J usage is TRBJ1-6; D possibly corresponds to TRBD1 (6 bases). CDR3 size: 14 residues. Germline V CDR1 and CDR2: SGDLS, YYNGEE. Trimming removed 1 base at V and 7 bases at J, with 9 bases between. The CDR3, as DNA: TGTGCCAGCAGCGTATTTACAGGGAATTCACCCCTCCACTTT. Its translation: CASSVFTGNSPLHF.

The sample holds many counts of this clonotype. This chain links TRBV28 with TRBJ2-4; D ambiguous. The CDR3 is 13 amino acids. Per the germline V gene, CDR1 is MDHEN and CDR2 is SYDVKM. The V end was cut by 2 bases, the J end by 0 bases, with 2 bases between. The CDR3 spells CASSLGAKNIQYF. CDR3 bases: TGTGCCAGCAGTTTAGGAGCCAAAAACATTCAGTACTTC.

As concerns this clonotype: This may be a read error: a much more frequent sequence differs by one nucleotide. V usage is TRBV12-3 or TRBV12-4 and J usage is TRBJ1-2, with D possibly being TRBD1 (6 bases). The CDR3 contains 14 residues. V lost 4 bases and J 6 bases, leaving 15 bases between the germline ends. The CDR3 loop reads CASSSIQGNHGYTF. The CDR3 DNA reads TGTGCCAGCAGTTCTATACAGGGCAACCATGGCTACACCTTC.

This clonotype was seen repeatedly, ten times or more. This chain links TRBV11-2 with TRBJ1-3, with TRBD1 matching 7 bases. V gave up 2 bases and J gave up 0 bases; unmatched junction bases: 10. CDR1 SGHAT and CDR2 FQNNGV come from the germline V gene. The CDR3 consists of 18 residues. This CDR3 reads CASSLSFRTGRSGNTIYF. Here the CDR3 DNA reads TGTGCCAGCAGCTTATCATTCCGGACAGGCCGCTCTGGAAACACCATATATTTT.

This clonotype was detected many times. The chain uses TRBV7-6 and TRBJ2-7, with 11 bases aligning to TRBD1. CDR3 length equals 14 residues. The V segment lost 3 bases and the J segment 5 bases; nucleotides outside the gene matches: 3. Germline CDR1 SGHVS, CDR2 FNYEAQ. CDR3: CASSFGTGGDEQYF. The CDR3, as DNA: TGTGCCAGCAGCTTCGGGACAGGGGGAGACGAGCAGTACTTC. Full variable domain (remainder filled in from reference TRBV7-6 and TRBJ2-7): GAGVSQSPRYKVTKRGQDVALRCDPISGHVSLYWYRQALGQGPEFLTYFNYEAQQDKSGLPNDRFSAERPEGSISTLTIQRTEQRDSAMYRCASSFGTGGDEQYFGPGTRLTVT.

The V gene is TRBV6-1, the J gene TRBJ2-4, with D tentatively TRBD2 (7 bases). V lost 6 bases, J lost 0 bases, and 24 bases lay in between. There are 19 residues in the CDR3. Germline CDR1 reads MNHNS; CDR2 reads SASEGT. Here the CDR3 reads CASSLLQGRLAGAKNIQYF. Written as DNA, the CDR3 is TGTGCCAGCAGCCTCCTTCAGGGGCGGTTAGCGGGAGCCAAAAACATTCAGTACTTC.

This clonotype was counted a few times. This CDR3 is missing its conserved last phenylalanine or tryptophan, likely due to a read error. This chain uses TRBV9 with TRBJ2-5; unclear D gene. Germline V gene lookup returns CDR1 SGDLS and CDR2 YYNGEE. Trimming shortened V by 3 bases and J by 0 bases, and 9 bases separated the two germline ends. The CDR3 length is 14 residues. The CDR3 nucleotides are TGTGCCAGCAGCGCCCGGGCCAACCAAGAGACCCAGTACCTC. The encoded protein is CASSARANQETQYL.

The chain joins TRBV6-2 or TRBV6-3 to TRBJ1-2; D remains unclear. V dropped 3 bases and J dropped 0 bases, with 11 bases sitting between them. Germline V gene sequence: CDR1 MNHEY, CDR2 SVGEGT. This CDR3 is 15 amino acids long. This CDR3 reads CASSYPGRTNYGYTF. CDR3 sequence (DNA): TGTGCCAGCAGTTATCCCGGGAGGACTAACTATGGCTACACCTTC.

This clonotype was observed a single time. This may be a read error: a much more frequent sequence differs by one nucleotide. The chain employs TRBV7-8 and TRBJ2-5, with TRBD2 matching 10 bases. The CDR3 extends over 18 amino acids. Germline V lookup: CDR1 SGHVS, CDR2 FQNEAQ. CDR3 nucleotide sequence: TGTACCAGCAGCTTAGGCTCTAGCGGGAGTTGGGACCAAGAGACCCAGTACTTC. Amino acid sequence: CTSSLGSSGSWDQETQYF.

This clonotype has more than one count but fewer than ten. The rearrangement links TRBV20-1 to TRBJ2-2, with TRBD2 matching 7 bases. Germline V gene data show CDR1 as DFQATT and CDR2 as SNEGSKA (reference sequence). The CDR3 totals 15 residues. V lost 6 bases to trimming and J lost 0 bases; unmatched junction nucleotides: 7. This CDR3 reads CSAGAGRANTGELFF. Here the CDR3 DNA reads TGCAGTGCGGGAGCGGGGCGTGCGAACACCGGGGAGCTGTTTTTT.

This clonotype was observed a handful of times. The chain has TRBV20-1 and TRBJ2-7, with 14 bases that match TRBD2. J lost 4 bases, V lost 5 bases, and 7 bases had no gene match. Germline lookup yields CDR1 DFQATT and CDR2 SNEGSKA (reference sequence). The CDR3 covers 15 residues. The CDR3 DNA follows: TGCAGTGCTCATCCGGGACTAGCGGGAGCATACGAGCAGTACTTC. Translation gives CSAHPGLAGAYEQYF.

The V call is TRBV6-5, the J call TRBJ1-5, with D unclear. Germline V gene sequence: CDR1 MNHEY, CDR2 SVGAGI. Trimming shortened V by 0 bases and J by 0 bases, and 9 bases separated the two germline ends. The CDR3 extends over 16 amino acids. The CDR3 bases are TGTGCCAGCAGTTACTCGCACTCGTATAGCAATCAGCCCCAGCATTTT. This gives the protein CASSYSHSYSNQPQHF.